This T cell receptor (beta chain) was observed in a study of blood T cell repertoires in COVID-19. As handled by the study authors: The assay estimated nucleated cells by amplifying reference gene primers. Libraries were prepared by immunoSEQ multiplex PCR; TCRdb keeps only in-frame clonotypes and omits some of them. That table gives V, J and clone size, and the DNA gave D and trimming. In the table there are under 300,000 clones, more than 70% of which are singletons. Sequencing was carried out using peripheral blood. The origin of this receptor is a man older than 75 with acute or convalescent COVID-19.

In nucleotides, the CDR3 is TGCAGCGTTGATGGGACAGGTCGCGGCTACACCTTC. As protein: CSVDGTGRGYTF. The V call is TRBV29-1, the J call TRBJ1-2; 8 bases agree with TRBD1. The CDR3 totals 12 residues. The V gene's germline CDR1 is SQVTM and CDR2 ANQGSEA. V gave up 3 bases and J gave up 8 bases; unmatched junction bases: 5.